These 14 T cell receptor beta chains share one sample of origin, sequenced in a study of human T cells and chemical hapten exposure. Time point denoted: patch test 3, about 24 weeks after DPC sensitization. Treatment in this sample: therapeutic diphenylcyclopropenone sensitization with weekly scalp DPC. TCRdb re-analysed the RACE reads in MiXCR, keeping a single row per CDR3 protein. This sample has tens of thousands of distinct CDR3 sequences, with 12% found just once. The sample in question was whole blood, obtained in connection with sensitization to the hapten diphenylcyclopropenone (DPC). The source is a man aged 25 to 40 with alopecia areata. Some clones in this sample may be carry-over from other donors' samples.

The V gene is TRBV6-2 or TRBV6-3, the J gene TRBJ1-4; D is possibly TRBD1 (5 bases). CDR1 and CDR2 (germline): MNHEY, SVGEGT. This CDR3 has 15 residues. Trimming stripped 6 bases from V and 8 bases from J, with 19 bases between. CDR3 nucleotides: TGTGCCAGCAGGCGAGGCTCCAGGGACTGGGAAAAACTGTTTTTT. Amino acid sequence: CASRRGSRDWEKLFF.

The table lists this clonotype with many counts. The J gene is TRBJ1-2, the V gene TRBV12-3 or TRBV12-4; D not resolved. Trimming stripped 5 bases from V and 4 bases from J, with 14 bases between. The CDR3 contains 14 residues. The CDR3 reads CASSPSAAFYGYTF. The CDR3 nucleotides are TGTGCCAGCAGTCCCTCGGCTGCTTTCTATGGCTACACCTTC.

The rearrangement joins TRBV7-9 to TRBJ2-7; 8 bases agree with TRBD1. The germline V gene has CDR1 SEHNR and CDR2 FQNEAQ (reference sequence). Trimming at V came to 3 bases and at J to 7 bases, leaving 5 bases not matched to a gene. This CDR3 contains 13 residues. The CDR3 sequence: CASSLIRDREQYF. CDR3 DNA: TGTGCCAGCAGCTTGATCCGGGACAGGGAGCAGTACTTC. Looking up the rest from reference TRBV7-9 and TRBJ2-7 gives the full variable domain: DTGVSQNPRHKITKRGQNVTFRCDPISEHNRLYWYRQTLGQGPEFLTYFQNEAQLEKSRLLSDRFSAERPKGSFSTLEIQRTEQGDSAMYLCASSLIRDREQYFGPGTRLTVT.

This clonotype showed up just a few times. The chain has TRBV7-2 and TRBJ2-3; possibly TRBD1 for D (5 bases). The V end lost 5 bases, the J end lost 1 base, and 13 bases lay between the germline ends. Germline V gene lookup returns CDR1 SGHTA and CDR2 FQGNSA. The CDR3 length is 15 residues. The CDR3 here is CASSGQGAGTDTQYF. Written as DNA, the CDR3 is TGTGCCAGCAGCGGCCAGGGTGCGGGCACAGATACGCAGTATTTT.

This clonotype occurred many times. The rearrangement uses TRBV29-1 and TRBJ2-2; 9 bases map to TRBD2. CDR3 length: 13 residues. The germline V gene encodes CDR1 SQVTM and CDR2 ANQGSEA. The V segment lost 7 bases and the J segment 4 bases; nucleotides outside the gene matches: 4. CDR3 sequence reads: CSGGGETTGELFF. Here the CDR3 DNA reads TGCAGCGGCGGGGGGGAGACCACCGGGGAGCTGTTTTTT.

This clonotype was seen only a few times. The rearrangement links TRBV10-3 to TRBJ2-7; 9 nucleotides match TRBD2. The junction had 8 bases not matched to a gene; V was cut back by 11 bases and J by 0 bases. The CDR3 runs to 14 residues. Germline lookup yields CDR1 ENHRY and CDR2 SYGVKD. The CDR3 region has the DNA TGTGCCGTGGGTAGCGGGGGCCACTCCTACGAGCAGTACTTC. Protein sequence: CAVGSGGHSYEQYF.

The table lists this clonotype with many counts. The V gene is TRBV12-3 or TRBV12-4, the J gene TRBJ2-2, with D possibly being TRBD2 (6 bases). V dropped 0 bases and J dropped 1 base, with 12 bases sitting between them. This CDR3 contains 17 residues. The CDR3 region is CASSLAWLAMNTGELFF. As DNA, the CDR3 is TGTGCCAGCAGTTTAGCGTGGCTAGCGATGAACACCGGGGAGCTGTTTTTT.

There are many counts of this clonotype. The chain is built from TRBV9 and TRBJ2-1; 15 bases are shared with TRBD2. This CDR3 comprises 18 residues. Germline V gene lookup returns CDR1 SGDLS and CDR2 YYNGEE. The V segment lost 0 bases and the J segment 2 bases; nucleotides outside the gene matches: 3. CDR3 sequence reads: CASSVVGTSGGPYNEQFF. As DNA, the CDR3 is TGTGCCAGCAGCGTAGTGGGGACTAGCGGGGGGCCCTACAATGAGCAGTTCTTC.

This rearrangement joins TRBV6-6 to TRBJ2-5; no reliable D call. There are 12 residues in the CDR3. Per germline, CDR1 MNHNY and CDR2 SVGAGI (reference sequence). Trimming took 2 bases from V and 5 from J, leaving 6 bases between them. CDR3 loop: CASSYRPETQYF. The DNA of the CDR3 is TGTGCCAGCAGTTACCGCCCGGAGACCCAGTACTTC.

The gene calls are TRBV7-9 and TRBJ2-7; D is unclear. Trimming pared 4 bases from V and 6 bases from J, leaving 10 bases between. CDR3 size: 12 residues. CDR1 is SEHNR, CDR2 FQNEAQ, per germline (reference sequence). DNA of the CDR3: TGTGCCAGCAGCTCGTCTAGGGTCGAGCAGTACTTC. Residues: CASSSSRVEQYF. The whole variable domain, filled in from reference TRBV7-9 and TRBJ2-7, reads DTGVSQNPRHKITKRGQNVTFRCDPISEHNRLYWYRQTLGQGPEFLTYFQNEAQLEKSRLLSDRFSAERPKGSFSTLEIQRTEQGDSAMYLCASSSSRVEQYFGPGTRLTVT.

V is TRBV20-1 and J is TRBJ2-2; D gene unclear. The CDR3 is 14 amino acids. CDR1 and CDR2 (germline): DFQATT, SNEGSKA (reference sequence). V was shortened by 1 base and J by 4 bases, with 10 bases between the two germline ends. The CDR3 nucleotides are TGCAGTGCTAGAGTGGTAGGGCTCACCGGGGAGCTGTTTTTT. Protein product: CSARVVGLTGELFF.

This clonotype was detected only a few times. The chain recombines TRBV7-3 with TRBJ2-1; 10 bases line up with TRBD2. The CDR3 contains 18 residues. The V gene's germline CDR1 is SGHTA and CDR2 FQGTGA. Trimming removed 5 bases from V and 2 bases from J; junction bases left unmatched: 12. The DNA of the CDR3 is TGTGCCAGCAGCCGCCTAGCGGGGGTCGACATCGCCTACAATGAGCAGTTCTTC. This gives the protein CASSRLAGVDIAYNEQFF.

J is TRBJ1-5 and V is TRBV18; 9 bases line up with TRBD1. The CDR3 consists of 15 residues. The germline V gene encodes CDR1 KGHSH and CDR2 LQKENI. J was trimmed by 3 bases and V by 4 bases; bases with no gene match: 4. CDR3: CASSQGTGINQPQHF. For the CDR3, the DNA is TGTGCCAGCTCACAGGGGACAGGGATCAATCAGCCCCAGCATTTT. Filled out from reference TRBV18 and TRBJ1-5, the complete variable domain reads NAGVMQNPRHLVRRRGQEARLRCSPMKGHSHVYWYRQLPEEGLKFMVYLQKENIIDESGMPKERFSAEFPKEGPSILRIQQVVRGDSAAYFCASSQGTGINQPQHFGDGTRLSIL.

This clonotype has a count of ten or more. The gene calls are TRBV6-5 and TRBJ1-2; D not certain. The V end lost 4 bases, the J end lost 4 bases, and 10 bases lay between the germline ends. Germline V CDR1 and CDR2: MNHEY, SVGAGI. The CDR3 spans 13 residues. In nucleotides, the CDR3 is TGTGCCAGCAGTTCCATGGCGAGCTATGGCTACACCTTC. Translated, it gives CASSSMASYGYTF.